These 12 T cell receptor beta chains were sequenced from one sample in a study of T cell clonotyping in hematopoietic cell transplantation. Sequencing used immunoSEQ multiplex PCR; TCRdb keeps in-frame clones, though not all of them. This table holds roughly 2,100 clones, 70% to 80% found once. The sequenced sample was peripheral blood mononuclear cells, obtained 30 days after allogeneic stem cell transplant. Receptor source: a male patient in his forties or fifties who had an allogeneic stem cell transplant from an unrelated donor, so the T cells may come from the graft donor. Some clones in this sample may be carry-over from other donors' samples.

The chain is built from TRBV19 and TRBJ1-5; a weak D match, TRBD1 (6 bases). The V gene's germline CDR1 is LNHDA and CDR2 SQIVND (reference sequence). The V end was cut by 5 bases, the J end by 1 base, with 12 bases between. The CDR3 runs 15 residues. The CDR3 is CASSLGQPSNQPQHF. The CDR3 DNA follows: TGTGCCAGTAGTCTCGGACAGCCAAGCAATCAGCCCCAGCATTTT.

V gene TRBV5-8 combines with J gene TRBJ1-2; perhaps TRBD1 as D (5 bases). The germline gives CDR1 SGHTS, CDR2 YDEGEE. The CDR3 totals 14 residues. V was cut by 0 bases and J by 8 bases, with 14 bases left in between. CDR3 nucleotide sequence: TGTGCCAGCAGCTTGGGGGGCCTGAGGGTCGGCTACACCTTC. Translation: CASSLGGLRVGYTF.

The chain joins TRBV10-3 to TRBJ2-2; possibly TRBD1 for D (5 bases). The CDR3 is 15 amino acids. Germline loops: CDR1 ENHRY, CDR2 SYGVKD. V dropped 4 bases and J dropped 1 base, with 10 bases sitting between them. CDR3 sequence (DNA): TGTGCCATCAGTGGTCCTGGACAGAACACCGGGGAGCTGTTTTTT. Its translation is CAISGPGQNTGELFF.

This clone was seen just once. V gene TRBV5-6 combines with J gene TRBJ1-3; D unresolved. Germline V lookup: CDR1 SGHDT, CDR2 YYEEEE. The CDR3 extends over 16 amino acids. V gave up 7 bases and J gave up 0 bases, with 17 bases separating them. In nucleotides, the CDR3 is TGTGCCAGCTCCGTCTCTTTTTGGGACTCTGGAAACACCATATATTTT. It encodes CASSVSFWDSGNTIYF.

The gene calls are TRBV11-3 and TRBJ1-5; possible D gene TRBD1, 6 bases. The length of the CDR3 is 15 residues. V was shortened by 6 bases and J by 0 bases, with 12 bases between the two germline ends. The germline CDR1 and CDR2 sequences are SGHNT and YENEEA. In DNA, the CDR3 is TGTGCCAGCAGTCTAGGGGGGAATAGCAATCAGCCCCAGCATTTT. Translating gives CASSLGGNSNQPQHF.

This CDR3 is CASSGRGAGTGELFF. DNA of the CDR3: TGCGCCAGTTCCGGTCGGGGTGCGGGCACCGGGGAGCTGTTTTTT. The chain carries TRBV4-1 and TRBJ2-2; weak D call: TRBD2 (5 bases). This CDR3 spans 15 amino acids. Germline V lookup: CDR1 MGHRA, CDR2 YSYEKL. The V and J ends lost 9 bases and 4 bases respectively, with 18 bases between them.

The chain joins TRBV5-1 to TRBJ2-7; 15 bases map to TRBD2. V trimming: 0 bases; J trimming: 2 bases; junction bases outside the gene matches: 0. This CDR3 contains 16 residues. The germline CDR1 and CDR2 sequences are SGHRS and YFSETQ. The CDR3 is CASSLGTSGRAYEQYF. The CDR3 coding sequence is TGCGCCAGCAGCTTGGGGACTAGCGGGAGGGCCTACGAGCAGTACTTC.

This chain joins TRBV27 and TRBJ2-5; perhaps D is TRBD1 or TRBD2 (5 bases each). Germline assignment: CDR1 MNHEY and CDR2 SMNVEV (reference sequence). This CDR3 is built from 13 residues. V lost 2 bases and J 7 bases, leaving 11 bases between the germline ends. This CDR3 reads CASSLRGPGTQYF. The CDR3 DNA is TGTGCCAGCAGTTTACGGGGCCCAGGGACCCAGTACTTC.

The chain joins TRBV19 to TRBJ2-7; D gene uncertain. CDR3 length: 14 amino acids. Trimming cost V 10 bases and J 0 bases, with 16 bases left between them. Germline V CDR1 and CDR2: LNHDA, SQIVND (reference sequence). DNA of the CDR3: TGTGCCACCCATGGACCCAATAGCTCCTACGAGCAGTACTTC. Its protein product is CATHGPNSSYEQYF.

The chain uses TRBV4-1 and TRBJ1-4; D is ambiguous. The CDR3 covers 14 residues. Per germline, CDR1 MGHRA and CDR2 YSYEKL. Between the trimmed V and J ends, which lost 3 bases and 2 bases, there was a span of 7 bases. The CDR3 loop reads CASSQGSTNEKLFF. CDR3 bases: TGCGCCAGCAGCCAGGGCAGCACTAATGAAAAACTGTTTTTT.

The chain has TRBV2 and TRBJ1-5; possible D gene TRBD1, 5 bases. The germline V gene has CDR1 SNHLY and CDR2 FYNNEI. There are 14 residues in the CDR3. V lost 9 bases to trimming and J lost 0 bases, with 12 bases between them. CDR3 sequence: CASRGRYSNQPQHF. The CDR3 DNA sequence: TGTGCCAGTCGGGGACGTTATAGCAATCAGCCCCAGCATTTT.

The V and J genes are TRBV7-2 and TRBJ1-5, with no clear D. Germline CDR1 and CDR2: SGHTA and FQGNSA. The V and J ends lost 5 bases and 0 bases respectively, with 8 bases between them. This CDR3 is 14 amino acids long. CDR3: CASSPRYSNQPQHF. The CDR3 nucleotides are TGTGCCAGCAGCCCCCGGTATAGCAATCAGCCCCAGCATTTT.